This T cell receptor beta chain was sequenced during a study of ipilimumab plus nivolumab after autologous stem cell transplantation. Study context: The myeloma group: high-risk transplant-naive, or relapse within 3 years after first autologous transplant.

V lost 4 bases to trimming and J lost 0 bases; unmatched junction nucleotides: 6. The CDR3 is made up of 16 amino acids. Germline loops: CDR1 SGHNT, CDR2 YYREEE (reference sequence). Sequenced by immunoSEQ multiplex PCR; TCRdb stores in-frame clones only, minus some. The sample has some 40,000 clones, about 91% seen once. The J gene is TRBJ1-4, the V gene TRBV5-4, with 7 bases that match TRBD1. The sample here was PBMCs, taken in a trial of ipilimumab plus nivolumab as post-transplant consolidation. The receptor was isolated from a male donor with multiple myeloma. The CDR3 is CASSRGQPTTNEKLFF. The DNA for the CDR3 is TGTGCCAGCAGCCGGGGACAGCCAACAACTAATGAAAAACTGTTTTTT.